The rows below give T cell receptor beta chains drawn from one sample of a study of cytomegalovirus exposure and HLA in healthy donors. Sequencing was performed with immunoSEQ multiplex PCR; in TCRdb, only in-frame clones are kept and a portion is missing. This sample contains 90,000 to 130,000 clones. Material: PBMCs. These TCRs come from a man in his forties in good health and CMV-seropositive. Each CDR3 is given with its conserved first and last residue. A D gene is named only where the DNA matches it firmly.

-,TRBJ2-1,TRBV18,TGTGCCAGCTCACCCGGAGTTACGCCCCACGCCAAGGACAATGAGCAGTTCTTC,CASSPGVTPHAKDNEQFF
-,TRBJ1-2,TRBV28,TGTGCCAGCTCCCTGGGGGGACCGGGGGGCTACACCTTC,CASSLGGPGGYTF
-,TRBJ2-5,TRBV27,TGTGCCAGCAGTCTAATCGGACTGGGGTCGGGAGAGACCCAGTACTTC,CASSLIGLGSGETQYF
TRBD1,TRBJ1-5,TRBV15,TGTGCCACCAGCGGGACAGGGTCAAGGCAGCCCCAGCATTTT,CATSGTGSRQPQHF
-,TRBJ2-2,TRBV19,TGTGCCAGTAGTATAGATAGGGGCACCGGGGAGCTGTTTTTT,CASSIDRGTGELFF
TRBD1,TRBJ2-1,TRBV7-2,TGTGCCAGCAGCTATGGACAGGGGTCTAGGAATGAGCAGTTCTTC,CASSYGQGSRNEQFF
TRBD2,TRBJ2-3,TRBV16,TGTGCCAGCAGCCCCACGGGACTAGCGTATAGCACAGATACGCAGTATTTT,CASSPTGLAYSTDTQYF
-,TRBJ2-3,TRBV5-6,TGTGCCAGCAGCGAGGGAGATACGCAGTATTTT,CASSEGDTQYF
TRBD2,TRBJ2-1,TRBV4-2,TGTGCCAGCAGCCCGGGACTAGCGGGAGAGCGGCCCTACAATGAGCAGTTCTTC,CASSPGLAGERPYNEQFF
TRBD1,TRBJ2-7,TRBV5-6,TGTGCCAGCAGCTTGGACCAGGGGGCAACTTTTGCCGAGCAGTACTTC,CASSLDQGATFAEQYF
TRBD2,TRBJ2-2,TRBV5-1,TGCGCCAGCAGCTTGATGACTAGCGGGAGGCTGCGCCACACCGGGGAGCTGTTTTTT,CASSLMTSGRLRHTGELFF
-,TRBJ1-1,TRBV19,TGTGCCACAGTTCCACAGGGATCGGCTGAAGCTTTCTTT,CATVPQGSAEAFF
TRBD1,TRBJ2-7,TRBV11-2,TGTGCCAGCAGCCCTGGAACAGGGGGTTACGAGCAGTACTTC,CASSPGTGGYEQYF
TRBD2,TRBJ2-1,TRBV20-1,TGCAGTGCTGGGACTAGCACTGAGCAGTTCTTC,CSAGTSTEQFF
TRBD2,TRBJ2-1,TRBV19,TGTGCCAGTAGTATCTTGACTAGCGATGAGCAGTTCTTC,CASSILTSDEQFF
-,TRBJ2-1,TRBV2,TGTGCCAGCAGTGAAGGACAGTGGAGCGAGCAGTTCTTC,CASSEGQWSEQFF
TRBD1,TRBJ2-7,TRBV29-1,TGCAGCGTTGTCGGGACAGGTTACGAGCAGTACTTC,CSVVGTGYEQYF
TRBD2,TRBJ2-7,TRBV7-2,TGTGCCAGCGCGGCCTGGCGGGAGCGCTCCTACGAGCAGTACTTC,CASAAWRERSYEQYF
TRBD1,TRBJ2-7,TRBV7-7,TGTGCTAGCAGTACCGGACAGGGGAGCTCCTACGAGCAGTACTTC,CASSTGQGSSYEQYF
-,TRBJ2-7,TRBV6-5,TGTGCCAGCAGTTACTCTTTCGGTAGCGACTCCTACGAGCAGTACTTC,CASSYSFGSDSYEQYF
TRBD1,TRBJ2-7,TRBV15,TGTGCCACCAGCAGGGGGGACAGGGGGCGAGTGGAGCAGTACTTC,CATSRGDRGRVEQYF
TRBD2,TRBJ2-2,TRBV4-2,TGTGCCAGCAGCCAAGAATCCGGGCTAGCGGGAGGGCGGAACACCGGGGAGCTGTTTTTT,CASSQESGLAGGRNTGELFF
-,TRBJ1-1,TRBV7-2,TGTGCCAGCAGCTTTCGCAGGGGCACTGAAGCTTTCTTT,CASSFRRGTEAFF
-,TRBJ1-1,TRBV7-2,TGTGCCAGCAGCTTAGGTCACAGGGCTGTCGCTGAAGCTTTCTTT,CASSLGHRAVAEAFF
-,TRBJ1-2,TRBV4-3,TGCGCCAGCAGCCAAGAATTACAGGGATCCTATGGCTACACCTTC,CASSQELQGSYGYTF
-,TRBJ2-7,TRBV10-2,TGCGCCAGCAGCGAAGGGACTTACACGAACTACGAGCAGTACTTC,CASSEGTYTNYEQYF
TRBD1,TRBJ1-2,TRBV11-2,TGTGCCAGCAGCTTGGATAACCGGGGACAGGGAATCTATGGCTACACCTTC,CASSLDNRGQGIYGYTF
TRBD2,TRBJ2-7,TRBV15,TGTGCCACCAGCAGAGTTCTAGCGGGATCCTACGAGCAGTACTTC,CATSRVLAGSYEQYF
-,TRBJ2-3,TRBV9,TGTGCCAGCAGCGCCAGTCCGGGACACCTCAGGGCAGATACGCAGTATTTT,CASSASPGHLRADTQYF
-,TRBJ1-1,TRBV7-9,TGTGCCAGCAGCTTAAGGGGGGGATGGACTGAAGCTTTCTTT,CASSLRGGWTEAFF
TRBD1,TRBJ2-2,TRBV28,TGTGCCAGCATCCCCTCGGGACAGGGGCTGGCCGGGGAGCTGTTTTTT,CASIPSGQGLAGELFF
TRBD2,TRBJ2-3,TRBV14,TGTGCCAGCAGCCAAGCGAGATTAAGACCCCGGCGGGAGACATTTCCTCGTTGCACAGATACGCAGTATTTT,CASSQARLRPRRETFPRCTDTQYF
TRBD1,TRBJ1-5,TRBV19,TGTGCCAGTAAGCCGGGACAGGGGGAGGTGAGGCCCCAGCATTTT,CASKPGQGEVRPQHF
-,TRBJ1-2,TRBV29-1,TGCAGCGTTGCAACCCGTCAGGGGTATGGCTACACCTTC,CSVATRQGYGYTF
TRBD1,TRBJ2-5,TRBV4-1,TGCGCCAGCAGTCTACAGGGGGCTTCATTAGAGACCCAGTACTTC,CASSLQGASLETQYF
-,TRBJ1-5,TRBV15,TGTGCCACCATCCAAGGGGATTTT,CATIQGDF
-,TRBJ1-2,TRBV6-1,TGTGCCAGCAGTGAACTGGGCGTGCTCTATGGCTACACCTTC,CASSELGVLYGYTF
-,TRBJ2-7,TRBV10-3,TGTGCCATCAGTGCCGGCTCCTACGAGCAGTACTTC,CAISAGSYEQYF
-,TRBJ1-2,TRBV30,TGTGCCTGGAGCACTAACTATGGCTACACCTTC,CAWSTNYGYTF